This TCR beta chain was captured in a study of PD-1 and CTLA-4 blockade in melanoma. This CDR3 comprises 16 residues. The germline V gene encodes CDR1 MNHEY and CDR2 SMNVEV (reference sequence). With 7 bases removed from V and 1 base from J, the gap between germline ends came to 17 bases. The repertoire was sequenced with immunoSEQ multiplex PCR; TCRdb's copy has only in-frame clones and lacks some. The sample records over 25,000 clones, 85% to 90% being singletons. The TCR sequence derives from a human donor with melanoma. Here the sequenced sample was CD8+ T cells from peripheral blood, taken before anti-PD-1 treatment. This chain links TRBV27 with TRBJ2-1; D possibly corresponds to TRBD2 (6 bases). In nucleotides, the CDR3 is TGTGCCAGCAACATCGGGGGAGAGGCATCCTACAATGAGCAGTTCTTC. Translating it yields CASNIGGEASYNEQFF.